This T cell receptor (beta chain) derives from a study of T cell changes during pregnancy in multiple sclerosis. Clones were sequenced by immunoSEQ multiplex PCR, and TCRdb holds only the in-frame ones, with some missing. The sample shows tens of thousands of clones, about 91% of them seen only once. CDR3 length equals 13 residues. The V gene's germline CDR1 is SQVTM and CDR2 ANQGSEA. V lost 5 bases and J 2 bases, leaving 12 bases between the germline ends. This TCR was recovered from a female donor with multiple sclerosis, enrolled in a pregnancy study. The chain carries TRBV29-1 and TRBJ1-1; possible D gene TRBD1, 5 bases. The source material was CD4+ T cells from peripheral blood mononuclear cells, sampled in the second trimester of pregnancy. CDR3 in amino acids: CSVPTDLNTEAFF. CDR3 bases: TGCAGCGTTCCGACAGACCTCAACACTGAAGCTTTCTTT. The variable domain in full, with the rest retrieved from reference TRBV29-1 and TRBJ1-1, is SAVISQKPSRDICQRGTSLTIQCQVDSQVTMMFWYRQQPGQSLTLIATANQGSEATYESGFVIDKFPISRPNLTFSTLTVSNMSPEDSSIYLCSVPTDLNTEAFFGQGTRLTVV.